These 21 T cell receptor beta chains came from one sample sequenced in a study of identical twins' blood T cells. Each CDR3 protein is one row after TCRdb ran MiXCR on the 5' RACE reads. The data show 350,000 to 400,000 distinct CDR3 sequences, about 28% seen once. Specimen: PBMCs. Every receptor here comes from a woman between 18 and 49 years old in good health.

This clonotype was seen more than once but under ten times. The J gene is TRBJ1-2, the V gene TRBV19; D possibly corresponds to TRBD1 (6 bases). The V gene lost 5 bases and the J gene lost 7 bases, with 11 bases spanning the gap. The CDR3 length is 12 residues. Germline values: CDR1 LNHDA, CDR2 SQIVND (reference sequence). The DNA of the CDR3 is TGTGCCAGTAGTTACAGGGAGGGTGGCTACACCTTC. Its translation: CASSYREGGYTF. Complete variable domain (other parts from reference TRBV19 and TRBJ1-2): DGGITQSPKYLFRKEGQNVTLSCEQNLNHDAMYWYRQDPGQGLRLIYYSQIVNDFQKGDIAEGYSVSREKKESFPLTVTSAQKNPTAFYLCASSYREGGYTFGSGTRLTVV.

Remarks on this clonotype: Its ends do not fully match the called genes, so a read error is possible. The rearrangement joins TRBV6-6 to TRBJ2-1, with D maybe TRBD1 (5 bases). Germline values: CDR1 MNHNY, CDR2 SVGAGI (reference sequence). The CDR3 contains 17 residues. In DNA form, the CDR3 reads TGTGCCAGCAGTTACCGTGACAGTCTGAAAATTTACAATGATCAGTTCTTC. This codes for CASSYRDSLKIYNDQFF.

The rearrangement links TRBV10-3 to TRBJ1-5, with TRBD1 matching 8 bases. V was clipped by 3 bases and J by 6 bases; unmatched bases: 1. Germline values: CDR1 ENHRY, CDR2 SYGVKD. This CDR3 is built from 13 residues. The CDR3 region is CAISDTGGQPQHF. DNA of the CDR3: TGTGCCATCAGTGATACAGGGGGTCAGCCCCAGCATTTT.

This clonotype was recorded a few times. The chain combines TRBV29-1 with TRBJ1-2; no firm D call. The CDR3 runs 11 residues. Germline V gene data show CDR1 as SQVTM and CDR2 as ANQGSEA. V gave up 3 bases and J gave up 4 bases, with 6 bases separating them. CDR3 region: CSVDSRYGYTF. CDR3 sequence (DNA): TGCAGCGTTGATTCGCGCTATGGCTACACCTTC.

Points on this clonotype: A single base separates this from a much larger clone, so it may be a read error. The J gene is TRBJ2-5, the V gene TRBV18; D is ambiguous. This CDR3 has 11 residues. V was cut by 8 bases and J by 1 base, with 5 bases left in between. Germline CDR1 reads KGHSH; CDR2 reads LQKENI. CDR3 sequence reads: CASPSQETQYF. The CDR3 coding sequence is TGTGCCAGCCCATCCCAAGAGACCCAGTACTTC.

The chain recombines TRBV12-3 or TRBV12-4 with TRBJ2-1; weak D call: TRBD2 (5 bases). Trimming pared 5 bases from V and 7 bases from J, leaving 15 bases between. The CDR3 is 14 amino acids. The CDR3 region has the DNA TGTGCCAGCAGTACCCTGGCCCGCGGGAATGAGCAGTTCTTC. Protein product: CASSTLARGNEQFF.

The chain carries TRBV6-1 and TRBJ1-1; 11 bases align to TRBD1. V lost 7 bases, J lost 5 bases, and 9 bases stayed unmatched. This CDR3 has 15 amino acids. Looked up from germline, CDR1 is MNHNS and CDR2 is SASEGT. Here the CDR3 reads CASTIGQGAPTEAFF. The CDR3, as DNA: TGTGCCAGCACCATCGGACAGGGGGCCCCAACTGAAGCTTTCTTT.

This clonotype appeared a few times. Mismatch with germline at one junction end may stem from a read error. The V gene is TRBV12-3 or TRBV12-4, the J gene TRBJ1-2; maybe TRBD1 (6 bases). The CDR3 extends over 14 amino acids. The CDR3, as DNA: TGTGCCAGCACCAACAGGGAAACTAACTATGGCTGCACCTTC. Residues: CASTNRETNYGCTF.

This clonotype was detected only a few times. V is TRBV20-1 and J is TRBJ2-1, with 8 bases fitting TRBD2. This CDR3 is 16 amino acids long. Germline V gives CDR1 DFQATT, CDR2 SNEGSKA (reference sequence). With V trimmed by 0 bases and J by 8 bases, 12 bases remained unmatched. The CDR3 sequence: CSARDTVTSATYEQFF. As DNA, the CDR3 is TGCAGTGCTAGAGATACCGTGACTAGCGCGACCTATGAGCAGTTCTTC.

This clonotype appeared a few times. The junction differs from germline at one of its ends, possibly a read error. This chain links TRBV23-1 with TRBJ1-3; maybe TRBD1 (5 bases). TRBV23-1 is flagged as an ORF with uncertain function. The CDR3 has 10 amino acids. CDR3 sequence: CASSHQGTDF. CDR3 bases: TGCGCCAGCAGTCATCAGGGAACCGATTTT.

A few counts support this clonotype. The chain employs TRBV2 and TRBJ1-5, with 8 bases lining up with TRBD1. This CDR3 region has 14 residues. V lost 7 bases to trimming and J lost 5 bases; unmatched junction nucleotides: 7. Germline CDR1 reads SNHLY; CDR2 reads FYNNEI. The DNA of the CDR3 is TGTGCCAGCACTGAGGACAGGGAATATCAGCCCCAGCATTTT. Translation gives CASTEDREYQPQHF.

This clonotype has a handful of counts. The chain employs TRBV2 and TRBJ2-2, with D perhaps matching TRBD2 (6 bases). Per the germline V gene, CDR1 is SNHLY and CDR2 is FYNNEI. Trimming took 3 bases from V and 5 from J, leaving 10 bases between them. This CDR3 spans 14 amino acids. The chain's CDR3 is CASSDPGRTGELFF. In DNA, the CDR3 is TGTGCCAGCAGTGACCCAGGGAGGACCGGGGAGCTGTTTTTT.

About this clonotype: One end of the junction varies from germline; a read error may be responsible. This chain links TRBV15 with TRBJ2-7; 8 bases match TRBD1. CDR3 size: 14 residues. Germline-derived CDR1 and CDR2 are LNHNV and YYDKDF (reference sequence). Written as DNA, the CDR3 is TGTGCCACCAGCACTAACAGGGGGGTTTACGTGCAGTACTTC. This sequence encodes CATSTNRGVYVQYF.

In this sample, this clonotype turned up a few times. A much larger clone lies a single base off, so this may be a read error. This rearrangement joins TRBV18 to TRBJ1-1; TRBD1 is a possible D gene (5 bases). V was trimmed by 3 bases and J by 0 bases, leaving 5 bases between them. CDR3 length: 13 residues. Germline loops: CDR1 KGHSH, CDR2 LQKENI. The chain's CDR3 is CASSPDMNTEAFF. CDR3 sequence (DNA): TGTGCCAGCTCACCGGACATGAACACTGAAGCTTTCTTT.

The chain joins TRBV3-1 to TRBJ1-2; D gene ambiguous. V was pared by 0 bases and J by 14 bases, with 13 bases between. Germline V gives CDR1 LGHDT, CDR2 YNNKEL (reference sequence). The CDR3 totals 12 residues. CDR3 sequence reads: CASSQERGGGTF. CDR3 bases: TGTGCCAGCAGCCAAGAGCGAGGTGGAGGGACCTTC.

In its sample, this clonotype was seen a few times. The chain has TRBV5-5 and TRBJ1-5; 7 nucleotides align to TRBD1. The CDR3 is made up of 15 amino acids. V was pared by 0 bases and J by 7 bases, with 7 bases of the junction left unmatched. Germline CDR1 reads SGHKS; CDR2 reads YYEKEE (reference sequence). The CDR3 protein is CASSLEGGGVQPQHF. The CDR3 DNA reads as TGTGCCAGCAGCTTGGAAGGAGGGGGCGTGCAGCCCCAGCATTTT.

The V gene is TRBV12-3 or TRBV12-4, the J gene TRBJ2-7, with 11 nucleotides matching TRBD2. V shed 7 bases, J shed 6 bases, and the junction held 14 bases outside the gene matches. The CDR3 loop spans 16 amino acids. The CDR3 reads CASTSTGTSGFSEQYF. The DNA for the CDR3 is TGTGCCAGCACCTCAACAGGGACTAGCGGTTTTAGCGAGCAGTACTTC.

J is TRBJ2-2 and V is TRBV5-1; 9 bases match TRBD1. The CDR3 runs to 16 residues. Losses at the gene ends were 2 bases for V and 1 base for J; bases not matched to a gene: 3. Germline V gives CDR1 SGHRS, CDR2 YFSETQ. The CDR3 coding sequence is TGCGCCAGCAGCTTTCACAGGGGGCGGAACACCGGGGAGCTGTTTTTT. Amino acid sequence: CASSFHRGRNTGELFF.

The V and J genes are TRBV6-2 or TRBV6-3 and TRBJ2-1, with TRBD2 as a possible D gene (5 bases). Germline lookup yields CDR1 MNHEY and CDR2 SVGEGT. Trimming removed 6 bases at V and 8 bases at J, with 17 bases between. CDR3 length equals 14 residues. CDR3 residues: CASRAEDNLDEQFF. The CDR3 DNA sequence: TGTGCCAGCAGGGCGGAGGATAATTTAGATGAGCAGTTCTTC.

V is TRBV6-1 and J is TRBJ1-1; D ambiguous. Germline CDR1 reads MNHNS; CDR2 reads SASEGT. Trimming pared 7 bases from V and 1 base from J, leaving 13 bases between. The CDR3 covers 14 residues. CDR3 amino acids: CASTTSSPNTEAFF. CDR3 DNA sequence: TGTGCCAGCACGACGTCCAGCCCGAACACTGAAGCTTTCTTT.

The sample holds a few counts of this clonotype. The chain has TRBV12-3 or TRBV12-4 and TRBJ2-3; D is unclear. There are 14 residues in the CDR3. V was cut by 1 base and J by 6 bases, with 11 bases left in between. The CDR3 region is CASSLVAERDTQYF. For the CDR3, the DNA is TGTGCCAGCAGTTTAGTCGCGGAACGGGATACGCAGTATTTT.